Following are 27 T cell receptor beta chains from one sample sequenced in a study of beta chain features in type 1 diabetes. Expressed TCRB transcripts were sequenced because the entire RNA isolate underwent reverse transcription. TCRdb keeps only in-frame clones here, not all; method: immunoSEQ multiplex PCR. The table shows about 620,000 clones, with roughly 15% occurring only once. Sequencing used naive CD4+ T cells from blood. These receptors were collected from a man between 18 and 35 years old in good health.

The chain joins TRBV4-3 to TRBJ2-7, with TRBD1 identical over 8 bases. Germline V gene lookup returns CDR1 LGHNA and CDR2 YSLEER. There are 16 residues in the CDR3. The J segment lost 6 bases and the V segment lost 0 bases, leaving 10 bases of the junction unmatched. CDR3 sequence (DNA): TGCGCCAGCAGCCAAGACGGCTCTGTCAGGGGGCCCGAGCAGTACTTC. Translating gives CASSQDGSVRGPEQYF.

The chain joins TRBV4-1 to TRBJ1-2, with 10 bases that match TRBD1. The CDR3 spans 15 residues. V gave up 6 bases and J gave up 7 bases; unmatched junction bases: 11. CDR1 is MGHRA and CDR2 is YSYEKL in the germline V gene. The CDR3 region is CASRSPTGGFAGYTF. The DNA of the CDR3 is TGCGCCAGCAGGAGCCCGACAGGGGGCTTTGCTGGCTACACCTTC.

The genes are TRBV4-3 and TRBJ2-4; D is perhaps TRBD1 (5 bases). Trimming removed 0 bases from V and 3 bases from J, with 15 bases in between. Germline values: CDR1 LGHNA, CDR2 YSLEER. CDR3 size: 17 residues. CDR3 amino acids: CASSQEGTTVGKNIQYF. The CDR3 coding sequence is TGCGCCAGCAGCCAAGAAGGAACGACAGTAGGCAAAAACATTCAGTACTTC.

This clone occurred a few times. This specimen includes other DNA sequences encoding the same CDR3. The rearrangement joins TRBV29-1 to TRBJ2-1; D gene unclear. The germline V and J ends were trimmed by 4 bases and 4 bases, with 5 bases remaining between them. Germline V gene sequence: CDR1 SQVTM, CDR2 ANQGSEA. This CDR3 comprises 11 residues. CDR3 sequence: CSVVGYNEQFF. The CDR3, as DNA: TGCAGCGTTGTGGGGTACAATGAGCAGTTCTTC.

This clone has a handful of counts. The J gene is TRBJ1-5, the V gene TRBV15; 7 positions agree with TRBD1. The junction had 8 bases not matched to a gene; V was cut back by 0 bases and J by 6 bases. The CDR3 has 16 amino acids. Germline V lookup: CDR1 LNHNV, CDR2 YYDKDF (reference sequence). DNA for the CDR3: TGTGCCACCAGCAGAGATGCACAGGGGATGGGTCAGCCCCAGCATTTT. Translated, it gives CATSRDAQGMGQPQHF.

This clone occurred a few times. The J gene is TRBJ2-3, the V gene TRBV30, with 7 nucleotides matching TRBD2. This CDR3 is 15 amino acids long. The trim removed 3 bases at V and 1 base at J, leaving 7 bases unmatched. From germline, CDR1 is GTSNPN and CDR2 SVGIG (reference sequence). In nucleotides, the CDR3 is TGTGCCTGGAGCTCTCCTGCGGGGGGCACAGATACGCAGTATTTT. Protein sequence: CAWSSPAGGTDTQYF.

The rearrangement uses TRBV6-4 and TRBJ2-1; possible D gene TRBD1, 5 bases. The CDR3 has 12 amino acids. CDR1 MRHNA and CDR2 SNTAGT come from the germline V gene. The germline V and J ends were trimmed by 6 bases and 10 bases, with 13 bases remaining between them. Here the CDR3 DNA reads TGTGCCAGCAGAGGACCAGGGTACGAGCAGTTCTTC. Protein sequence: CASRGPGYEQFF.

V usage is TRBV6-5 and J usage is TRBJ2-2, with 8 bases identical to TRBD1. The CDR3 is 14 residues long. Trimming took 7 bases from V and 4 from J; bases not matched to a gene: 5. Germline V CDR1 and CDR2: MNHEY, SVGAGI. The CDR3 loop reads CASIRQGSTGELFF. The DNA for the CDR3 is TGTGCCAGCATTAGACAGGGGTCCACCGGGGAGCTGTTTTTT.

The chain joins TRBV30 to TRBJ1-3; D perhaps matches TRBD1 (5 bases). The germline V and J ends were trimmed by 3 bases and 4 bases, with 13 bases remaining between them. The CDR3 totals 14 residues. Per the germline V gene, CDR1 is GTSNPN and CDR2 is SVGIG (reference sequence). CDR3 nucleotide sequence: TGTGCCTGGAGGAGCAGGGACGGAGGAAACACCATATATTTT. Its translation: CAWRSRDGGNTIYF. The full variable domain, with the rest looked up from reference TRBV30 and TRBJ1-3, is SQTIHQWPATLVQPVGSPLSLECTVEGTSNPNLYWYRQAAGRGLQLLFYSVGIGQISSEVPQNLSASRPQDRQFILSSKKLLLSDSGFYLCAWRSRDGGNTIYFGEGSWLTVV.

This clone has just a few counts. The rearrangement links TRBV28 to TRBJ1-4; weak D call: TRBD1 (5 bases). Germline CDR1 reads MDHEN; CDR2 reads SYDVKM. There are 13 residues in the CDR3. Trimming left V 5 bases short and J 5 bases short, with 9 bases between. CDR3 DNA sequence: TGTGCCAGCAGTGCCGGGACCAATGAAAAACTGTTTTTT. Protein sequence: CASSAGTNEKLFF.

The CDR3 sequence is CASILTGLPGQPQHF. The CDR3 bases are TGTGCCAGTATCCTGACAGGGCTTCCAGGGCAGCCCCAGCATTTT. This chain links TRBV19 with TRBJ1-5, with 7 nucleotides matching TRBD1. Unmatched junction bases numbered 13, after V lost 7 bases and J lost 7 bases. Germline V CDR1 and CDR2: LNHDA, SQIVND (reference sequence). This CDR3 has 15 residues. The entire variable domain, with the rest obtained from reference TRBV19 and TRBJ1-5, is as follows: DGGITQSPKYLFRKEGQNVTLSCEQNLNHDAMYWYRQDPGQGLRLIYYSQIVNDFQKGDIAEGYSVSREKKESFPLTVTSAQKNPTAFYLCASILTGLPGQPQHFGDGTRLSIL.

This clone was detected only a few times. J is TRBJ2-7 and V is TRBV28; TRBD1 might be the D (7 bases). Germline V gene sequence: CDR1 MDHEN, CDR2 SYDVKM. V lost 4 bases and J 3 bases, leaving 16 bases between the germline ends. CDR3 length: 15 residues. The CDR3 sequence: CASSSRGTASYEQYF. CDR3 nucleotide sequence: TGTGCCAGCAGTTCCCGGGGGACAGCGAGCTACGAGCAGTACTTC.

This clone was counted between two and nine times. The V gene is TRBV7-2, the J gene TRBJ2-7, with TRBD1 matching 7 bases. Unmatched junction bases numbered 5, after V lost 5 bases and J lost 4 bases. The CDR3 contains 13 residues. Germline V gene data show CDR1 as SGHTA and CDR2 as FQGNSA. In DNA, the CDR3 is TGTGCCAGCAGCCGGGACAGACTTTACGAGCAGTACTTC. Translation gives CASSRDRLYEQYF.

The rearrangement uses TRBV27 and TRBJ2-1; D may be TRBD2 (6 bases). V was trimmed by 2 bases and J by 6 bases, leaving 14 bases between them. The CDR3 covers 15 residues. CDR1 MNHEY and CDR2 SMNVEV come from the germline V gene (reference sequence). CDR3 coding DNA: TGTGCCAGCAGTTTAATTCGGGGGAGTTTCAATGAGCAGTTCTTC. Translating it yields CASSLIRGSFNEQFF.

This rearrangement joins TRBV7-2 to TRBJ2-5; the D is unclear. The CDR3 runs to 14 residues. The germline V gene encodes CDR1 SGHTA and CDR2 FQGNSA. Trimming took 0 bases from V and 2 from J, leaving 7 bases between them. The CDR3 DNA reads TGTGCCAGCAGCTTAGCTAGGCAACAAGAGACCCAGTACTTC. Translation gives CASSLARQQETQYF.

This clone has more than one count but fewer than ten. CDR3 DNA sequence: TGTGCCAGCAGTTCACTGCCAACCGGGGAGCTGTTTTTT. Translated, it gives CASSSLPTGELFF. This rearrangement joins TRBV28 to TRBJ2-2, with D uncertain. Deletions cut 4 bases from V and 5 bases from J, with 8 bases between. Germline V gene lookup returns CDR1 MDHEN and CDR2 SYDVKM. The CDR3 contains 13 residues.

This clone showed up just a few times. The genes are TRBV25-1 and TRBJ2-2; D is ambiguous. Trimming cost V 1 base and J 5 bases, with 5 bases left between them. The CDR3 totals 13 residues. Germline-derived CDR1 and CDR2 are MGHDK and SYGVNS. Here the CDR3 reads CASSESGTGELFF. In nucleotides, the CDR3 is TGTGCCAGCAGTGAATCGGGTACCGGGGAGCTGTTTTTT.

J is TRBJ1-3 and V is TRBV6-1; 9 bases map to TRBD1. The CDR3 sequence is 15 residues long. The V segment lost 5 bases and the J segment 2 bases; nucleotides outside the gene matches: 4. The germline gives CDR1 MNHNS, CDR2 SASEGT. The CDR3 sequence is CASSWDRAPGNTIYF. The CDR3 coding sequence is TGTGCCAGCAGTTGGGACAGGGCCCCTGGAAACACCATATATTTT.

The chain recombines TRBV7-2 with TRBJ2-1; tentative D call: TRBD1 (6 bases). Germline V gives CDR1 SGHTA, CDR2 FQGNSA. The V end was cut by 5 bases, the J end by 4 bases, with 12 bases between. The CDR3 is 14 residues long. The DNA of the CDR3 is TGTGCCAGCAGCCTCACAGGGTTTTACAATGAGCAGTTCTTC. Translated: CASSLTGFYNEQFF.

This clone was detected a few times. The chain joins TRBV7-9 to TRBJ1-5, with TRBD1 as a possible D gene (6 bases). The V gene's germline CDR1 is SEHNR and CDR2 FQNEAQ (reference sequence). The ends were cut back, 3 bases at V and 5 bases at J, with 20 bases in the middle. This CDR3 region has 17 residues. CDR3 DNA: TGTGCCAGCAGCTTGGGCCAGGGGATCAGTATGGATCAGCCCCAGCATTTT. Encoded protein: CASSLGQGISMDQPQHF.

A few counts support this clone. This chain links TRBV10-3 with TRBJ1-3, with D unresolved. The V gene lost 5 bases and the J gene lost 2 bases, with 13 bases spanning the gap. Germline V gives CDR1 ENHRY, CDR2 SYGVKD. The CDR3 is made up of 15 amino acids. Here the CDR3 DNA reads TGTGCCATCAGTCCGCTTTTAGTAACTGGAAACACCATATATTTT. It encodes CAISPLLVTGNTIYF.

V is TRBV7-2 and J is TRBJ2-7, with 8 nucleotides matching TRBD2. Germline V gene data show CDR1 as SGHTA and CDR2 as FQGNSA. The CDR3 sequence is 15 residues long. After removal of 3 bases from V and 3 bases from J, the junction contained 7 bases not matched to a gene. CDR3 DNA sequence: TGTGCCAGCAGCTTCGCCGGGAGGGGGGACTACGAGCAGTACTTC. Translated: CASSFAGRGDYEQYF.

This chain's CDR3 is CSGGQAYEQYF. The CDR3 DNA reads as TGCAGCGGGGGACAGGCCTACGAGCAGTACTTC. V and J are TRBV29-1 and TRBJ2-7, with 8 bases that match TRBD1. The CDR3 consists of 11 residues. Germline CDR1 SQVTM, CDR2 ANQGSEA. V trimming: 7 bases; J trimming: 2 bases; junction bases outside the gene matches: 1.

The J gene is TRBJ1-2, the V gene TRBV30, with D unclear. The length of the CDR3 is 12 residues. V lost 6 bases to trimming and J lost 6 bases, with 14 bases between them. CDR1 is GTSNPN, CDR2 SVGIG, per germline (reference sequence). The CDR3 protein is CACPEGWNGYTF. Here the CDR3 DNA reads TGTGCCTGCCCCGAAGGGTGGAATGGCTACACCTTC.

This chain links TRBV5-1 with TRBJ2-2; D unresolved. Germline values: CDR1 SGHRS, CDR2 YFSETQ. This CDR3 is 14 amino acids long. V lost 2 bases, J lost 6 bases, and 11 bases lay in between. The CDR3 reads CASSLDSSSGELFF. For the CDR3, the DNA is TGCGCCAGCAGCTTAGACTCGTCCTCCGGGGAGCTGTTTTTT. Complete variable domain (other parts from reference TRBV5-1 and TRBJ2-2): KAGVTQTPRYLIKTRGQQVTLSCSPISGHRSVSWYQQTPGQGLQFLFEYFSETQRNKGNFPGRFSGRQFSNSRSEMNVSTLELGDSALYLCASSLDSSSGELFFGEGSRLTVL.

In this sample, this clone turned up a few times. This chain links TRBV9 with TRBJ2-2; TRBD2 matches at 12 bases. Germline CDR1 is SGDLS and CDR2 is YYNGEE. V gave up 2 bases and J gave up 5 bases; unmatched junction bases: 4. The CDR3 length is 16 residues. CDR3 sequence: CASSVLTSGGTGELFF. The CDR3 DNA reads TGTGCCAGCAGCGTGCTGACTAGCGGGGGAACCGGGGAGCTGTTTTTT.

This clone was seen a few times. CDR3: CASSEWGDEQFF. CDR3 DNA sequence: TGTGCCAGCAGTGAGTGGGGGGATGAGCAGTTCTTC. This rearrangement joins TRBV2 to TRBJ2-1; D might be TRBD2 (6 bases). The CDR3 spans 12 residues. Germline V lookup: CDR1 SNHLY, CDR2 FYNNEI. Trimming left V 3 bases short and J 8 bases short, with 8 bases between.